One and the same sample provided the 24 T cell receptor beta chains below, sequenced in a study of shared clonotypes between healthy human individuals. Libraries were prepared by immunoSEQ multiplex PCR; TCRdb keeps only in-frame clonotypes and omits some of them. This sample has roughly 2.4 million clones, with about 94% found just once. The specimen was naive CD4+ T cells sorted from blood. Documented subset: CD45RA+ positively selected. Receptors were obtained from a man aged 18-30 years in good health.

This clone was detected a few times. CDR3 loop: CASSPRVGDLSGNTIYF. CDR3 nucleotide sequence: TGTGCCAGCTCACCACGGGTCGGGGACCTCTCTGGAAACACCATATATTTT. The chain joins TRBV18 to TRBJ1-3, with D possibly matching TRBD1 (5 bases). The V and J ends lost 1 base and 0 bases respectively, with 13 bases between them. Germline loops: CDR1 KGHSH, CDR2 LQKENI. CDR3 length equals 17 residues.

The V call is TRBV6-5, the J call TRBJ1-5; D is undetermined. V lost 2 bases and J lost 0, with 5 bases in between. The CDR3 contains 14 residues. Germline V lookup: CDR1 MNHEY, CDR2 SVGAGI. CDR3 in DNA: TGTGCCAGCAGTTACACAGCTAGCAATCAGCCCCAGCATTTT. It encodes CASSYTASNQPQHF.

This chain uses TRBV30 with TRBJ2-5; D perhaps matches TRBD2 (6 bases). The germline V gene encodes CDR1 GTSNPN and CDR2 SVGIG (reference sequence). V dropped 0 bases and J dropped 5 bases, with 10 bases sitting between them. The CDR3 extends over 13 amino acids. The CDR3 DNA follows: TGTGCCTGGAGTGTGGGGGAGGTGGAGACCCAGTACTTC. As protein: CAWSVGEVETQYF.

This clone showed up just once. V usage is TRBV9 and J usage is TRBJ1-2, with a weak D call TRBD1 (5 bases). V dropped 3 bases and J dropped 0 bases, with 9 bases sitting between them. The germline gives CDR1 SGDLS, CDR2 YYNGEE. CDR3 length: 14 residues. The CDR3 loop reads CASSALTANYGYTF. For the CDR3, the DNA is TGTGCCAGCAGCGCACTGACAGCTAACTATGGCTACACCTTC.

Only one count was recorded for this clone. The chain uses TRBV4-3 and TRBJ1-3; 7 bases match TRBD1. The CDR3 runs to 16 residues. Germline V lookup: CDR1 LGHNA, CDR2 YSLEER. The trim removed 0 bases at V and 0 bases at J, leaving 2 bases unmatched. CDR3 protein: CASSQEDRNSGNTIYF. DNA of the CDR3: TGCGCCAGCAGCCAAGAGGACAGGAACTCTGGAAACACCATATATTTT.

As regards this clone: Additional DNA sequences in this sample encode the identical CDR3. The chain has TRBV5-6 and TRBJ2-7; tentative D call: TRBD1 (5 bases). This CDR3 contains 13 residues. In germline, CDR1 is SGHDT, CDR2 YYEEEE. V was pared by 1 base and J by 2 bases, with 7 bases between. CDR3: CASSLRGAYEQYF. CDR3 nucleotide sequence: TGTGCCAGCAGCTTGAGGGGTGCCTACGAGCAGTACTTC.

The chain carries TRBV19 and TRBJ1-1; D call uncertain. The ends were cut back, 3 bases at V and 4 bases at J, with 6 bases in the middle. Germline V gives CDR1 LNHDA, CDR2 SQIVND (reference sequence). There are 12 residues in the CDR3. Written as DNA, the CDR3 is TGTGCCAGTAGTATCTTCCCCACTGAAGCTTTCTTT. It translates to CASSIFPTEAFF.

V and J are TRBV6-5 and TRBJ2-2; TRBD2 agrees at 15 bases. The CDR3 is made up of 15 amino acids. Germline CDR1 and CDR2: MNHEY and SVGAGI. The V and J ends lost 6 bases and 5 bases, in that order; junction bases with no gene match: 1. The CDR3: CASRGLAGGTGELFF. The CDR3 region has the DNA TGTGCCAGCAGAGGACTAGCGGGGGGGACCGGGGAGCTGTTTTTT.

About this clone itself: Other DNA sequences in the same sample also yield this CDR3. The chain couples TRBV9 to TRBJ1-4; D remains ambiguous. The CDR3 runs to 14 residues. Trimming took off 0 bases at V and 3 bases at J, with 6 bases between the two ends. CDR1 is SGDLS and CDR2 is YYNGEE in the germline V gene. In DNA, the CDR3 is TGTGCCAGCAGCGTAGGGGGAGCTAATGAAAAACTGTTTTTT. This codes for CASSVGGANEKLFF.

CDR3 coding DNA: TGCGCCAGCAGTGATGGTGGGAACCTCAATCAGCCCCAGCATTTT. It translates to CASSDGGNLNQPQHF. The genes are TRBV10-1 and TRBJ1-5; D not certain. V shed 3 bases and J shed 3 bases, with 12 bases lying between them. Germline CDR1 reads WNHNN; CDR2 reads SYGVQD (reference sequence). The CDR3 has 15 amino acids.

The rearrangement links TRBV28 to TRBJ2-7, with TRBD1 matching over 7 bases. This CDR3 comprises 15 residues. V was clipped by 1 base and J by 6 bases; unmatched bases: 9. Germline CDR1 MDHEN, CDR2 SYDVKM. CDR3 DNA: TGTGCCAGCAGTTTATTCCAACAGGGGATGGGCGAGCAGTACTTC. This codes for CASSLFQQGMGEQYF.

This chain links TRBV30 with TRBJ1-6; perhaps TRBD1 as D (6 bases). Germline assignment: CDR1 GTSNPN and CDR2 SVGIG (reference sequence). Trimming took off 2 bases at V and 16 bases at J, with 12 bases between the two ends. The CDR3 is 11 residues long. CDR3 loop: CAWSIQQGLHF. The CDR3 coding sequence is TGTGCCTGGAGTATTCAACAGGGTCTCCACTTT.

This chain links TRBV25-1 with TRBJ1-6; TRBD1 is a possible D gene (6 bases). CDR3 size: 18 residues. Per germline, CDR1 MGHDK and CDR2 SYGVNS. V shed 2 bases and J shed 0 bases, with 14 bases lying between them. Written as DNA, the CDR3 is TGTGCCAGCAGTGAACAGGGGAGAAGAAGCTCCTATAATTCACCCCTCCACTTT. Amino acid sequence: CASSEQGRRSSYNSPLHF.

Comment on this clone: An end of the junction does not agree with germline; a read error may underlie this. The chain links TRBV7-7 to TRBJ1-4; no definite D call. Germline V CDR1 and CDR2: SSHAT, FNYEAQ (reference sequence). CDR3 length: 15 amino acids. Here the CDR3 DNA reads TGTGCTAGCAGCCGAGCGCGGGGAGGTAATGAAAAACTGTTTTTT. It yields the protein CASSRARGGNEKLFF.

V and J are TRBV4-3 and TRBJ2-4; no definite D call. Trimming took off 3 bases at V and 7 bases at J, with 10 bases between the two ends. Germline lookup yields CDR1 LGHNA and CDR2 YSLEER. The CDR3 is made up of 13 amino acids. The CDR3 region has the DNA TGCGCCAGCAGCCAGCAGGTGGGGAACATTCAGTACTTC. Translated: CASSQQVGNIQYF.

Written as DNA, the CDR3 is TGCGCCAGCAGCCTAACCGGGACGCTCCAAGAGACCCAGTACTTC. It is translated as CASSLTGTLQETQYF. The chain couples TRBV5-1 to TRBJ2-5; perhaps D is TRBD1 or TRBD2 (5 bases each). The CDR3 covers 15 residues. V shed 4 bases and J shed 1 base, with 14 bases lying between them. The germline CDR1 and CDR2 sequences are SGHRS and YFSETQ. The entire variable domain, with the rest obtained from reference TRBV5-1 and TRBJ2-5, is as follows: KAGVTQTPRYLIKTRGQQVTLSCSPISGHRSVSWYQQTPGQGLQFLFEYFSETQRNKGNFPGRFSGRQFSNSRSEMNVSTLELGDSALYLCASSLTGTLQETQYFGPGTRLLVL.

The gene calls are TRBV4-2 and TRBJ1-5; 7 bases are a match to TRBD1. The J segment lost 9 bases and the V segment lost 4 bases, leaving 15 bases of the junction unmatched. The germline gives CDR1 LGHNA, CDR2 YNFKEQ. The CDR3 is made up of 16 amino acids. Here the CDR3 reads CASSPTGTVAGLPQHF. The CDR3 bases are TGTGCCAGCAGCCCAACCGGGACAGTCGCCGGGTTGCCCCAGCATTTT.

V usage is TRBV7-6 and J usage is TRBJ2-5; no definite D call. The length of the CDR3 is 15 residues. The germline V and J ends were trimmed by 1 base and 3 bases, with 12 bases remaining between them. Germline CDR1 and CDR2: SGHVS and FNYEAQ. The CDR3 DNA reads as TGTGCCAGCAGCTTAGTTGTAGCAAGAGAAGAGACCCAGTACTTC. Protein: CASSLVVAREETQYF.

The rearrangement joins TRBV4-1 to TRBJ2-3; 7 bases agree with TRBD2. The CDR3 covers 16 residues. Germline CDR1 MGHRA, CDR2 YSYEKL. The ends lost 4 bases at V and 4 bases at J; junction bases unmatched: 11. The CDR3 spells CASSLQTGGGPDTQYF. The CDR3 nucleotides read TGCGCCAGCAGCCTCCAGACGGGAGGAGGACCAGATACGCAGTATTTT.

The chain has TRBV5-1 and TRBJ1-2; a possible D gene is TRBD1 (5 bases). The germline V and J ends were trimmed by 3 bases and 1 base, with 10 bases remaining between them. Germline V lookup: CDR1 SGHRS, CDR2 YFSETQ. There are 14 residues in the CDR3. Here the CDR3 DNA reads TGCGCCAGCAGCTCGGATCAGGGTAACTATGGCTACACCTTC. Translated, it gives CASSSDQGNYGYTF. Full variable domain (remainder filled in from reference TRBV5-1 and TRBJ1-2): KAGVTQTPRYLIKTRGQQVTLSCSPISGHRSVSWYQQTPGQGLQFLFEYFSETQRNKGNFPGRFSGRQFSNSRSEMNVSTLELGDSALYLCASSSDQGNYGYTFGSGTRLTVV.

CDR3 residues: CASSRTSGTNTQYF. CDR3 sequence (DNA): TGCGCCAGCAGTCGGACTAGCGGGACAAATACGCAGTATTTT. The rearrangement joins TRBV10-1 to TRBJ2-3; 12 bases are shared with TRBD2. V gave up 5 bases and J gave up 7 bases; unmatched junction bases: 4. CDR3 size: 14 residues. Germline V gene sequence: CDR1 WNHNN, CDR2 SYGVQD (reference sequence).

The rearrangement uses TRBV10-3 and TRBJ2-2; a weak D match, TRBD1 (6 bases). The CDR3 loop spans 14 amino acids. V was trimmed by 7 bases and J by 4 bases, leaving 13 bases between them. Germline V gene data show CDR1 as ENHRY and CDR2 as SYGVKD. This CDR3 reads CAITQDRSTGELFF. As DNA, the CDR3 is TGTGCCATCACTCAAGACAGGTCCACCGGGGAGCTGTTTTTT.

The chain carries TRBV25-1 and TRBJ2-6; possibly TRBD1 or TRBD2 for D (5 bases each). The CDR3 totals 16 residues. Germline V gene lookup returns CDR1 MGHDK and CDR2 SYGVNS. Trimming took 0 bases from V and 0 from J, leaving 6 bases between them. Written as DNA, the CDR3 is TGTGCCAGCAGTGAATATGGGGGCTCTGGGGCCAACGTCCTGACTTTC. Translating gives CASSEYGGSGANVLTF.

The gene calls are TRBV5-1 and TRBJ2-1, with 8 positions matching TRBD1. J was trimmed by 10 bases and V by 2 bases; bases with no gene match: 11. This CDR3 region has 15 residues. Germline V lookup: CDR1 SGHRS, CDR2 YFSETQ. CDR3 loop: CASSFEDRDFREQFF. The CDR3 coding sequence is TGCGCCAGCAGCTTTGAGGACAGGGACTTTCGGGAGCAGTTCTTC.